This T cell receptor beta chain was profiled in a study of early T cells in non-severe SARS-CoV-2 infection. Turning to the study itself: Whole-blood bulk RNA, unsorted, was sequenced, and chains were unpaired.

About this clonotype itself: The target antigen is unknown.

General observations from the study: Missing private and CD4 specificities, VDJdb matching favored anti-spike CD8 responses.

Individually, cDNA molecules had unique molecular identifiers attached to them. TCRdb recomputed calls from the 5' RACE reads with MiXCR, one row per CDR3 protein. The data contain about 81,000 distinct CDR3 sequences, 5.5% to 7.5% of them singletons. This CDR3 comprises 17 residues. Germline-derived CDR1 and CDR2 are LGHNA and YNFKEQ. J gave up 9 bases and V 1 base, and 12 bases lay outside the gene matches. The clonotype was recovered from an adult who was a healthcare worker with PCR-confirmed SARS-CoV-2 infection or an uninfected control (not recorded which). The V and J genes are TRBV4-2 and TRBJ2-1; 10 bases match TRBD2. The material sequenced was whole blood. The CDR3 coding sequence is TGTGCCAGCAGCCAAGTCCCTAGCGGGGGCACCAGGGTTGAGCAGTTCTTC. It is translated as CASSQVPSGGTRVEQFF.